The rows below give T cell receptor beta chains drawn from one sample of a study of T cells in Graves' hyperthyroidism and ophthalmopathy. TCRdb redid the calling of the multiplex PCR reads with MiXCR, one entry per CDR3 protein. The table has a few hundred thousand distinct CDR3 sequences, 40% to 55% seen once. The sequenced material came from peripheral blood or thyroid tissue (not recorded which). The receptor source for this set is a young woman with Graves' hyperthyroidism. The CDR3 runs from the conserved cysteine through the conserved F or W. The D gene is left open where the match is weak. Only part of the rows carry a size: once, few, many, or a class if the clone is expanded.

len,j_gene,v_gene,d_gene,abundance,CDR3nt,CDR3aa
14,TRBJ2-1,TRBV12-3/TRBV12-4,TRBD2,.,TGTGCCAGCACAGGACTAGCGGCCAACAATGAGCAGTTCTTC,CASTGLAANNEQFF
14,TRBJ2-3,TRBV2,.,few,TGTGCCAGCAGTAACCGGGACCCGCCCGATACGCAGTATTTT,CASSNRDPPDTQYF
13,TRBJ2-5,TRBV2,.,many,TGTGCCAGCAGCGCTTTGTACCAAGAGACCCAGTACTTC,CASSALYQETQYF
14,TRBJ2-5,TRBV7-9,.,.,TGTGCCAGCAGCTCACCGCCGAACCAAGAGACCCAGTACTTC,CASSSPPNQETQYF
13,TRBJ1-2,TRBV7-3,TRBD1,many,TGTGCCAGCGCACCGACAGGGCTTGAAGGCTACACCTTC,CASAPTGLEGYTF
14,TRBJ2-1,TRBV20-1,TRBD1,.,TGCAGTGCTAGCGGGACAGGGATCGTGAATGAGCAGTTCTTC,CSASGTGIVNEQFF
13,TRBJ2-7,TRBV29-1,.,many,TGCAGCGTTGAAGCAGGGTCCTCCTACGAGCAGTACTTC,CSVEAGSSYEQYF
13,TRBJ2-7,TRBV5-6,TRBD1,once,TGTGCCAGCACCCGGGACAGTCCTTCCGAGCAGTACTTC,CASTRDSPSEQYF
15,TRBJ2-5,TRBV11-2,TRBD1,many,TGTGCCAGCAGCTTATTGCAGGGGGCAGGAGAGACCCAGTACTTC,CASSLLQGAGETQYF
14,TRBJ2-3,TRBV24-1,TRBD1,many,TGTGCCACCAGTGACTTGGACAGGACAGATACGCAGTATTTT,CATSDLDRTDTQYF
12,TRBJ1-1,TRBV29-1,.,.,TGCAGCACTAGGACGGAGAACACTGAAGCTTTCTTT,CSTRTENTEAFF
15,TRBJ2-5,TRBV29-1,.,.,TGCAGCGTTGCGATCGGGCTAGGAGGGGGAGAGACCCAGTACTTC,CSVAIGLGGGETQYF
14,TRBJ2-5,TRBV29-1,TRBD1,many,TGCAGCGTAGCCACAGGGGATGTTCGGGAGACCCAGTACTTC,CSVATGDVRETQYF
16,TRBJ2-2,TRBV2,.,many,TGTGCCAGCAGTGAAGGGCAGAGGCGGGGCACCGGGGAGCTGTTTTTT,CASSEGQRRGTGELFF
14,TRBJ2-7,TRBV7-9,.,many,TGTGCCAGCAGCTTCGACAGCACCGACTACGAGCAGTACTTC,CASSFDSTDYEQYF
17,TRBJ2-5,TRBV7-9,TRBD2,many,TGTGCCAGCACCTCCTTCCCCGGGAGGGCCAGAGGAGAGACCCAGTACTTC,CASTSFPGRARGETQYF
14,TRBJ2-2,TRBV19,.,many,TGTGCCAGTAGTATGGAGGGGAACACCGGGGAGCTGTTTTTT,CASSMEGNTGELFF
13,TRBJ2-7,TRBV7-2,.,.,TGTGCCAGCAGCTCCAGGGTCCTAGGCGAGCAGTACTTC,CASSSRVLGEQYF
15,TRBJ2-7,TRBV19,.,once,TGTGCCAGTAGTATCTTAGCGGCCACCGATAATGAGCAGTACTTC,CASSILAATDNEQYF
17,TRBJ1-1,TRBV9,.,many,TGTGCCAGCAGCGTAAGGCCTATGGGGGACCCGAACACTGAAGCTTTCTTT,CASSVRPMGDPNTEAFF
12,TRBJ1-2,TRBV29-1,TRBD1,.,TGCAGCGTTGTAGGACAGGGGTATGGCTACACCTTC,CSVVGQGYGYTF
12,TRBJ1-2,TRBV20-1,.,many,TGCAGTGCTCGACTCTCCAACTATGGCTACACCTTC,CSARLSNYGYTF
14,TRBJ2-7,TRBV12-3/TRBV12-4,.,many,TGTGCCAGCAGTTGGGCTGGACTCTCCTACGAGCAGTACTTC,CASSWAGLSYEQYF
13,TRBJ2-3,TRBV20-1,TRBD2,.,TGCAGTGCTAGAGAGCGGGAGCCCAATACGCAGTATTTT,CSAREREPNTQYF
14,TRBJ2-3,TRBV7-8,.,.,TGTGCCAGCAGCTTAGTTCGGGGTTGGGATACGCAGTATTTT,CASSLVRGWDTQYF
15,TRBJ2-7,TRBV5-1,TRBD2,.,TGCGCCAGCAGTACCGTGGGGACTAGAACCTACGAGCAGTACTTC,CASSTVGTRTYEQYF
17,TRBJ2-2,TRBV19,TRBD2,many,TGTGCCAGTAGTCCCCGTACGTATCGGGGGGACACCGGGGAGCTGTTTTTT,CASSPRTYRGDTGELFF
16,TRBJ1-6,TRBV5-4,TRBD1,.,TGTGCCAGCAGCTCTCCCGGGACAGTCTATAATTCACCCCTCCACTTT,CASSSPGTVYNSPLHF
16,TRBJ2-5,TRBV7-3,.,.,TGTGCCAGCAGTTCTACAGGGTTAAGTAGCGTGGAGACCCAGTACTTC,CASSSTGLSSVETQYF
14,TRBJ1-2,TRBV7-9,.,.,TGTGCCAGCAGCCTAGCCGGGGGCGTCTATGGCTACACCTTC,CASSLAGGVYGYTF
14,TRBJ2-7,TRBV5-4,.,.,TGTGCCAGCAGCTTGGCCGGGGAGCCCTACGAGCAGTACTTC,CASSLAGEPYEQYF
16,TRBJ1-2,TRBV4-3,TRBD1,many,TGCGCCAGCAGCCCAGAACCGACAGGGATTAACTATGGCTACACCTTC,CASSPEPTGINYGYTF
13,TRBJ1-5,TRBV5-1,.,many,TGCGCCAGCAGCACCGATAGCAATCAGCCCCAGCATTTT,CASSTDSNQPQHF
15,TRBJ2-2,TRBV7-9,TRBD1,.,TGTGCCAGCAGAATACAGGGGATCGACACCGGGGAGCTGTTTTTT,CASRIQGIDTGELFF
15,TRBJ2-7,TRBV7-6,.,.,TGTGCCAGCAGCTTTGCTGGGGGGTTTTCTTACGAGCAGTACTTC,CASSFAGGFSYEQYF
16,TRBJ1-1,TRBV10-3,.,.,TGTGCCATCAGTGAGTCTCGGGCAGGGATGAACACTGAAGCTTTCTTT,CAISESRAGMNTEAFF
13,TRBJ1-1,TRBV20-1,TRBD1,many,TGCAGTGCTAGACGGGACAGGGCCACTGAAGCTTTCTTT,CSARRDRATEAFF
13,TRBJ1-2,TRBV16,.,.,TGTGCCAGCTCACTGGACAGTAGCTATGGCTACACCTTC,CASSLDSSYGYTF
14,TRBJ2-7,TRBV7-2,.,once,TGTGCCAGCATGCTTACTGCTAGGGTAGACGAGCAGTACTTC,CASMLTARVDEQYF
16,TRBJ2-2,TRBV12-3/TRBV12-4,TRBD2,.,TGTGCCAGCAGTTTTCGACTAGCGGGATACACCGGGGAGCTGTTTTTT,CASSFRLAGYTGELFF
13,TRBJ1-2,TRBV2,TRBD1,.,TGTGCCAGCACCCGGGACAGGGAGGGCGGCTACACCTTC,CASTRDREGGYTF
14,TRBJ2-5,TRBV5-8,TRBD1,.,TGTGCCAGCAGGAAAAGACAGGGGAGGGAGACCCAGTACTTC,CASRKRQGRETQYF
17,TRBJ2-6,TRBV13,.,many,TGTGCCAGCAGCTTAGCCGAGGAGGGCTCTGGGGCCAACGTCCTGACTTTC,CASSLAEEGSGANVLTF
14,TRBJ1-1,TRBV7-2,.,.,TGTGCCAGCAGCTTAGTAGGCGAGATGACTGAAGCTTTCTTT,CASSLVGEMTEAFF
16,TRBJ1-6,TRBV4-1,.,many,TGCGCCAGCAGCCAAGATCCCCGGGGTTGGGATTCACCCCTCCACTTT,CASSQDPRGWDSPLHF
13,TRBJ2-1,TRBV15,.,.,TGTGCCACCAGTGAGGCCCCTAGGTATGAGCAGTTCTTC,CATSEAPRYEQFF